The clone carrying this T cell receptor beta chain was counted a single time. This sample was included in a study of blood T cell repertoires in COVID-19. Study-level background: Donors in the United States, Italy and Spain gave samples during acute or convalescent COVID-19.

The authors' processing: Estimates of nucleated cell counts were drawn from the amplification of reference gene primers. Assay: immunoSEQ multiplex PCR; the TCRdb copy retains only in-frame clones and omits some. V and J calls and clone size are those listed in that table; D and trimming were worked out from the DNA. The sample holds more than 75,000 clones, around 89% seen once. Trimming took 6 bases from V and 2 from J; bases not matched to a gene: 9. Germline CDR1 is SGDLS and CDR2 is YYNGEE. The CDR3 has 15 residues. This TCR was sampled from a middle-aged man with COVID-19, enrolled during active disease. The J gene is TRBJ2-5, the V gene TRBV9; TRBD2 matches at 8 bases. The material sequenced was peripheral blood. CDR3: CASTDGAGAQETQYF. CDR3 DNA sequence: TGTGCCAGCACGGATGGAGCGGGGGCACAAGAGACCCAGTACTTC. Based on the CDR3 plus reference TRBV9 and TRBJ2-5, the full variable domain is DSGVTQTPKHLITATGQRVTLRCSPRSGDLSVYWYQQSLDQGLQFLIQYYNGEERAKGNILERFSAQQFPDLHSELNLSSLELGDSALYFCASTDGAGAQETQYFGPGTRLLVL.